This TCR beta chain was retrieved from a study of cytomegalovirus exposure and HLA in healthy donors. Trimming removed 0 bases from V and 0 bases from J; junction bases left unmatched: 3. The germline V gene has CDR1 ENHRY and CDR2 SYGVKD. The CDR3 runs to 17 residues. 60 Vbeta and 13 Jbeta primers were used in PCR. The protocol was immunoSEQ multiplex PCR, while the TCRdb copy is restricted to in-frame clones and leaves out a portion. The profile shows some 130,000 clones, approximately 61% of them singletons. Sample: PBMCs. The receptor was isolated from a human donor in good health. The J gene is TRBJ2-4, the V gene TRBV10-3; 9 bases are a match to TRBD1. The CDR3 is CAISESGTGLAKNIQYF. The CDR3, as DNA: TGTGCCATCAGTGAGTCAGGGACAGGGTTAGCCAAAAACATTCAGTACTTC.